A single sample gave rise to the 17 T cell receptor beta chains below, sequenced in a study of blood T cell repertoires in COVID-19. Libraries were prepared by immunoSEQ multiplex PCR; TCRdb keeps only in-frame clonotypes and omits some of them. The sample lists some 260,000 clones, approximately 79% seen once, with 4.9% in the top ten. The sequenced sample was peripheral blood. These receptors were collected from an elderly woman with active or convalescent COVID-19.

The chain joins TRBV27 to TRBJ1-1; the match to TRBD1 covers 7 bases. This CDR3 is 16 amino acids long. The J segment lost 1 base and the V segment lost 5 bases, leaving 10 bases of the junction unmatched. Germline CDR1 is MNHEY and CDR2 is SMNVEV (reference sequence). CDR3 bases: TGTGCCAGCAGTCCTCTTACAGGGGACTCGAACACTGAAGCTTTCTTT. This sequence encodes CASSPLTGDSNTEAFF.

The V and J genes are TRBV10-1 and TRBJ2-7, with 8 bases aligning to TRBD1. Germline CDR1 is WNHNN and CDR2 is SYGVQD (reference sequence). The CDR3 totals 13 residues. The J segment lost 0 bases and the V segment lost 11 bases, leaving 6 bases of the junction unmatched. This CDR3 is CAGTGTGSYEQYF. CDR3 DNA sequence: TGCGCCGGCACCGGGACAGGCTCCTACGAGCAGTACTTC.

The V and J genes are TRBV6-5 and TRBJ1-2; D is unclear. Germline values: CDR1 MNHEY, CDR2 SVGAGI. V shed 6 bases and J shed 4 bases, with 15 bases lying between them. The CDR3 covers 14 residues. The CDR3 nucleotides read TGTGCCAGCAGAGCTTCGGGTGTTGGCTATGGCTACACCTTC. Amino acid sequence: CASRASGVGYGYTF.

This clone appeared once. The V gene is TRBV18, the J gene TRBJ1-3; tentatively, D is TRBD1 (5 bases). Germline CDR1 KGHSH, CDR2 LQKENI. V was trimmed by 1 base and J by 0 bases, leaving 10 bases between them. The CDR3 has 16 amino acids. The CDR3: CASSPRQGNSGNTIYF. In nucleotides, the CDR3 is TGTGCCAGCTCACCACGCCAGGGAAACTCTGGAAACACCATATATTTT.

This clone was detected only a few times. The chain joins TRBV2 to TRBJ1-5; D remains ambiguous. Germline V gene sequence: CDR1 SNHLY, CDR2 FYNNEI. The CDR3 consists of 16 residues. V lost 6 bases, J lost 1 base, and 16 bases lay in between. The CDR3 nucleotides are TGTGCCAGCAGGCCCCCCCCCGGGGAGAGCAATCAGCCCCAGCATTTT. As protein: CASRPPPGESNQPQHF.

J is TRBJ2-5 and V is TRBV5-4; 8 positions match TRBD2. Germline V lookup: CDR1 SGHNT, CDR2 YYREEE (reference sequence). The CDR3 extends over 15 amino acids. With 4 bases clipped from V and 6 bases from J, the junction kept 11 bases outside the gene matches. The CDR3 is CASSPLAGGGQTQYF. The CDR3 DNA reads TGTGCCAGCAGCCCTCTCGCGGGGGGCGGACAGACCCAGTACTTC.

This chain links TRBV19 with TRBJ1-2, with TRBD1 matching over 8 bases. V lost 7 bases to trimming and J lost 7 bases; unmatched junction nucleotides: 5. The CDR3 has 12 residues. Germline lookup yields CDR1 LNHDA and CDR2 SQIVND (reference sequence). CDR3 sequence: CASKGQGIGYTF. The CDR3 coding sequence is TGTGCCAGTAAAGGACAGGGAATTGGCTACACCTTC.

This sequence joins TRBV6-5 and TRBJ1-6; D not resolved. The CDR3 runs to 14 residues. Trimming shortened V by 2 bases and J by 9 bases, and 11 bases separated the two germline ends. The germline CDR1 and CDR2 sequences are MNHEY and SVGAGI. The CDR3 nucleotides read TGTGCCAGCAGTTACGAGGGTCGAGGTTCACCCCTCCACTTT. Translating gives CASSYEGRGSPLHF.

The rearrangement links TRBV28 to TRBJ2-5; the match to TRBD2 covers 11 bases. This CDR3 region has 14 residues. V trimming: 7 bases; J trimming: 6 bases; junction bases outside the gene matches: 7. The germline V gene encodes CDR1 MDHEN and CDR2 SYDVKM. The chain's CDR3 is CASTHSGGAQTQYF. CDR3 DNA: TGTGCCAGCACCCATAGCGGGGGGGCGCAGACCCAGTACTTC.

The chain links TRBV19 to TRBJ1-1; 9 positions agree with TRBD1. The CDR3 covers 13 residues. V lost 6 bases to trimming and J lost 12 bases; unmatched junction nucleotides: 11. CDR1 LNHDA and CDR2 SQIVND come from the germline V gene (reference sequence). The CDR3 coding sequence is TGTGCCAGTAGCGGTCCGGGACAGGGTAAAACTTTCTTT. Translating gives CASSGPGQGKTFF. The whole variable domain, remainder taken from reference TRBV19 and TRBJ1-1, is DGGITQSPKYLFRKEGQNVTLSCEQNLNHDAMYWYRQDPGQGLRLIYYSQIVNDFQKGDIAEGYSVSREKKESFPLTVTSAQKNPTAFYLCASSGPGQGKTFFGQGTRLTVV.

The chain couples TRBV10-3 to TRBJ2-5; 11 bases map to TRBD1. Germline assignment: CDR1 ENHRY and CDR2 SYGVKD. This CDR3 contains 15 residues. Unmatched junction bases numbered 2, after V lost 2 bases and J lost 3 bases. CDR3 nucleotides: TGTGCCATCAGTGAGGGGACAGGGGGAGAAGAGACCCAGTACTTC. This translates into CAISEGTGGEETQYF.

This rearrangement joins TRBV25-1 to TRBJ2-7; 11 bases are shared with TRBD2. The germline CDR1 and CDR2 sequences are MGHDK and SYGVNS. J lost 4 bases, V lost 6 bases, and 11 bases had no gene match. The CDR3 has 16 residues. The CDR3 protein is CASRELLTSGEYEQYF. The CDR3, as DNA: TGTGCCAGCAGGGAGCTATTGACTAGCGGGGAATACGAGCAGTACTTC.

The rearrangement joins TRBV24-1 to TRBJ2-1; 11 bases agree with TRBD2. V shed 3 bases, J shed 5 bases, and the junction held 8 bases outside the gene matches. The CDR3 has 17 amino acids. CDR1 KGHDR and CDR2 SFDVKD come from the germline V gene. DNA for the CDR3: TGTGCCACCAGTGATGGAGTACTAGCGGGAGCGGACAATGAGCAGTTCTTC. Its protein product is CATSDGVLAGADNEQFF.

The chain employs TRBV7-6 and TRBJ1-3; possible D gene TRBD1, 6 bases. V was cut by 1 base and J by 2 bases, with 18 bases left in between. CDR1 is SGHVS and CDR2 is FNYEAQ in the germline V gene. The CDR3 has 18 amino acids. This CDR3 is CASSLVVGAGAPGNTIYF. In DNA, the CDR3 is TGTGCCAGCAGCTTAGTAGTGGGTGCAGGGGCTCCTGGAAACACCATATATTTT.

The V and J genes are TRBV19 and TRBJ1-5; D possibly corresponds to TRBD1 (5 bases). The CDR3 is made up of 16 amino acids. V was trimmed by 5 bases and J by 2 bases, leaving 16 bases between them. Per the germline V gene, CDR1 is LNHDA and CDR2 is SQIVND (reference sequence). The CDR3 loop is CASSERKGSGNQPQHF. The CDR3 DNA reads as TGTGCCAGTAGTGAGAGGAAGGGGTCAGGCAATCAGCCCCAGCATTTT.

The rearrangement links TRBV5-5 to TRBJ2-1, with a weak D call TRBD2 (6 bases). Germline loops: CDR1 SGHKS, CDR2 YYEKEE (reference sequence). V gave up 0 bases and J gave up 1 base, with 8 bases separating them. This CDR3 is 15 amino acids long. The CDR3 nucleotides are TGTGCCAGCAGCTTGGTTGGGGGGTCCTACAATGAGCAGTTCTTC. Translation: CASSLVGGSYNEQFF. Looking up the rest from reference TRBV5-5 and TRBJ2-1 gives the full variable domain: DAGVTQSPTHLIKTRGQQVTLRCSPISGHKSVSWYQQVLGQGPQFIFQYYEKEERGRGNFPDRFSARQFPNYSSELNVNALLLGDSALYLCASSLVGGSYNEQFFGPGTRLTVL.

This chain connects TRBV18 to TRBJ2-3, with 12 bases fitting TRBD2. V dropped 2 bases and J dropped 4; count of bases not matched to a gene: 4. Germline V gene sequence: CDR1 KGHSH, CDR2 LQKENI. This CDR3 is 16 amino acids long. In DNA form, the CDR3 reads TGTGCCAGCTCACCAACTAGCGGGGGGTTACCAGATACGCAGTATTTT. Encoded protein: CASSPTSGGLPDTQYF.